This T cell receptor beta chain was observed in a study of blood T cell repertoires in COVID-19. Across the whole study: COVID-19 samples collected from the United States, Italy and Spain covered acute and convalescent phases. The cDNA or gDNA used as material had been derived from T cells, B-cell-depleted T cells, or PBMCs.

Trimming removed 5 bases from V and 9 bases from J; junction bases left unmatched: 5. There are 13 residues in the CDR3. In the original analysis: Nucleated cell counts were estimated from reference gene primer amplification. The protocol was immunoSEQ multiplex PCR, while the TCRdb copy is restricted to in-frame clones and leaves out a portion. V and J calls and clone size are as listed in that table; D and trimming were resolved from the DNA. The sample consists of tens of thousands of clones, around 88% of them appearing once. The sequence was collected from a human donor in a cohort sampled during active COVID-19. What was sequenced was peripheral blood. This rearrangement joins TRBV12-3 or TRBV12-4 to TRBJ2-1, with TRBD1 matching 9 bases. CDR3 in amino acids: CASSQGTGREQFF. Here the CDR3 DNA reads TGTGCCAGCAGTCAGGGGACAGGGCGTGAGCAGTTCTTC.